This T cell receptor (beta chain) is drawn from a study of Tregs in tolerant kidney transplant recipients. Study information: Sorting of CD4+CD25+CD127- cells followed 3-day belatacept mixed lymphocyte reactions, sometimes with approximately five-day graft donor restimulation. Antibodies separated recipient from donor cells. Study observations and caveats: Activated donor B cell expansion appeared to reveal the most relevant donor-specific TCRbeta repertoire.

Generated by immunoSEQ multiplex PCR, the TCRdb table keeps only in-frame clones and is missing some. The sample holds 2,500 to 3,500 clones, around 43% seen once. In its sample, this clone ranks as medium-sized. The antigen remains undetermined. The CDR3 loop spans 13 amino acids. Germline CDR1 reads SGHAT; CDR2 reads FQNNGV. Trimming pared 3 bases from V and 13 bases from J, leaving 13 bases between. This TCR was recovered from a human donor in good health. The chain is built from TRBV11-2 and TRBJ1-6; D is perhaps TRBD1 (5 bases). The specimen sequenced was Tregs from blood cultured with allogeneic cells. CDR3 loop: CASSFGGRGPLHF. CDR3 nucleotides: TGTGCCAGCAGCTTTGGAGGGCGGGGGCCCCTCCACTTT. Combining the CDR3 with reference TRBV11-2 and TRBJ1-6 gives the whole variable domain EAGVAQSPRYKIIEKRQSVAFWCNPISGHATLYWYQQILGQGPKLLIQFQNNGVVDDSQLPKDRFSAERLKGVDSTLKIQPAKLEDSAVYLCASSFGGRGPLHFGNGTRLTVT.